This TCR beta chain was obtained from a study of shared clonotypes between healthy human individuals. Concerning this clone: What it recognizes is unknown.

The V gene's germline CDR1 is SNHLY and CDR2 FYNNEI. Trimming stripped 7 bases from V and 5 bases from J, with 14 bases between. The CDR3 has 14 residues. Several immunoSEQ 96-well plates shared each subset's DNA, each plate a replicate. The assay was immunoSEQ multiplex PCR, and TCRdb's table has in-frame clones only and misses some. The top ten clones hold under 0.45% of a sample with about 2.3 million clones, 80% to 95% of them seen once. Study-level findings and limits: In this cohort, only blood was sampled, and tissue repertoires likely differ.

This clonotype was obtained from a young man in good health. Some clones in this sample may be carry-over from other donors' samples. What was sequenced was naive CD4+ T cells from PBMCs. Documented subset: CD45RA+ positively selected. This chain joins TRBV2 and TRBJ2-2; D tentatively fits TRBD1 or TRBD2 (5 bases each). CDR3 bases: TGTGCCAGCATGGTGCTCTGGGGGACCGGGGAGCTGTTTTTT. Translating gives CASMVLWGTGELFF. The complete variable domain, with remaining parts taken from reference TRBV2 and TRBJ2-2, reads EPEVTQTPSHQVTQMGQEVILRCVPISNHLYFYWYRQILGQKVEFLVSFYNNEISEKSEIFDDQFSVERPDGSNFTLKIRSTKLEDSAMYFCASMVLWGTGELFFGEGSRLTVL.